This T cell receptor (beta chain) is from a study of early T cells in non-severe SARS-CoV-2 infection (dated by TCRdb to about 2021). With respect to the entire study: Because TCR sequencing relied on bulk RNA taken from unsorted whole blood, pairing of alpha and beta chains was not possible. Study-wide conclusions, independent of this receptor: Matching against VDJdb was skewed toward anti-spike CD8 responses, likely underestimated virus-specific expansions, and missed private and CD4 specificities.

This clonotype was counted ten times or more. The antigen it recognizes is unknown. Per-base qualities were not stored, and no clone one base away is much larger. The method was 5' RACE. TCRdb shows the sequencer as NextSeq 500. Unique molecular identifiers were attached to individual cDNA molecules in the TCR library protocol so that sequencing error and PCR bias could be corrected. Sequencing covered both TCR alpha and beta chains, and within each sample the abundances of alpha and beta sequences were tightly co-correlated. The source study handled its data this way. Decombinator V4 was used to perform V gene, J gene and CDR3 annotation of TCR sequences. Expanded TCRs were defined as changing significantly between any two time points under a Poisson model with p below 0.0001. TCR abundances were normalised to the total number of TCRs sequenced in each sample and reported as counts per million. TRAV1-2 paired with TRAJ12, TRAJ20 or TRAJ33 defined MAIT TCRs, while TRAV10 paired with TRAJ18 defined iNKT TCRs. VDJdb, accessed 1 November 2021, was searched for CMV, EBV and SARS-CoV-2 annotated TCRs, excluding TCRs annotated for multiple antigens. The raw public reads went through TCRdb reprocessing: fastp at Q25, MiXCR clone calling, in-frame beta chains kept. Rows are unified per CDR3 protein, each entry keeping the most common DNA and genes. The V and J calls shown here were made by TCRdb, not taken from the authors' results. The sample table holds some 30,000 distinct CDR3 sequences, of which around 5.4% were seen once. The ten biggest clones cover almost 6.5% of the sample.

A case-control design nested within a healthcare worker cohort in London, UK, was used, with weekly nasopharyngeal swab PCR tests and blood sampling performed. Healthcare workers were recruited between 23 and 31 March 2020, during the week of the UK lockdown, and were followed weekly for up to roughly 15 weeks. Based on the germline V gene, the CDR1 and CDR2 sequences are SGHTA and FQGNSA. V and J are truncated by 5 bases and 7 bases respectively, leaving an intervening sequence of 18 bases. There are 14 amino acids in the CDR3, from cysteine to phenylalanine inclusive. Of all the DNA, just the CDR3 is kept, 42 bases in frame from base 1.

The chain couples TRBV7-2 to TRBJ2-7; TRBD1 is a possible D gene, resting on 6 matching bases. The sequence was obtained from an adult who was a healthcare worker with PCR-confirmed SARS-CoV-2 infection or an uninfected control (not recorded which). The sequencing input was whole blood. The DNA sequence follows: TGTGCCAGCAGCCGTGGGACACCTCCTGAGGAGCAGTACTTC. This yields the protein CASSRGTPPEEQYF.